A single sample gave rise to the 9 T cell receptor beta chains below, sequenced in a study of T cells expressing NK-cell markers. From its re-call of the 5' RACE reads, TCRdb lists each CDR3 protein once, without DNA. This table holds more than 400,000 distinct CDR3 sequences. Source material: blood T cells: a sorted CD56 or NKG2C T cell subset, CD4+ or CD8+ T cells, or bulk PBMC T cells (not recorded which). These TCRs come from a woman aged 18-70 years in good health.

The J gene is TRBJ1-2, the V gene TRBV4-1. Germline CDR1 is MGHRA and CDR2 is YSYEKL. This CDR3 has 13 residues. CDR3 loop: CASSQESDYGYTF.

Here the CDR3 reads CASSRRRGLDYGYTF. This chain joins TRBV19 and TRBJ1-2; TCRdb indicates TRBD1, and absent DNA this call remains unverified. This CDR3 region has 15 residues. CDR1 and CDR2 (germline): LNHDA, SQIVND (reference sequence).

The chain employs TRBV12-3 or TRBV12-4 and TRBJ1-5; the D call of TRBD1 rests on TCRdb alone, since no DNA is present to check it. The CDR3 runs to 14 residues. The CDR3 here is CASSWDRGQQPQHF.

The chain has TRBV20-1 and TRBJ2-5; the TRBD2 assignment by TCRdb is unverifiable without DNA. This CDR3 is 15 amino acids long. Germline CDR1 and CDR2: DFQATT and SNEGSKA (reference sequence). CDR3 in amino acids: CSAELGGGPPETQYF.

J is TRBJ2-2 and V is TRBV6-2 or TRBV6-3; TCRdb's D gene call, TRBD2, goes unchecked for lack of DNA. The CDR3 runs 14 residues. The germline V gene has CDR1 MNHEY and CDR2 SVGEGT. This CDR3 reads CASRGLGNTGELFF.

The genes are TRBV2 and TRBJ2-3. Germline CDR1 reads SNHLY; CDR2 reads FYNNEI. The CDR3 sequence is 15 residues long. The CDR3 is CASSEGGRTTDTQYF.

The V call is TRBV29-1, the J call TRBJ2-5; as DNA is missing, the TRBD1 call by TCRdb cannot be tested. Germline CDR1 and CDR2: SQVTM and ANQGSEA. CDR3 size: 12 residues. CDR3 sequence: CSVDQGAETQYF.

This CDR3 is CASSLPPGLLSSYEQYF. The chain carries TRBV7-9 and TRBJ2-7; TCRdb designates TRBD2, a call that cannot be tested without DNA. Germline CDR1 and CDR2: SEHNR and FQNEAQ (reference sequence). The CDR3 runs 17 residues.

The gene calls are TRBV28 and TRBJ2-7. Germline loops: CDR1 MDHEN, CDR2 SYDVKM. The CDR3 spans 11 residues. This chain's CDR3 is CASEAGTEQYF. The whole variable domain, remainder taken from reference TRBV28 and TRBJ2-7, is DVKVTQSSRYLVKRTGEKVFLECVQDMDHENMFWYRQDPGLGLRLIYFSYDVKMKEKGDIPEGYSVSREKKERFSLILESASTNQTSMYLCASEAGTEQYFGPGTRLTVT.